Listed below are T cell receptor beta chains from one sample, sequenced in a study of blood T cell repertoires in COVID-19. The assay was immunoSEQ multiplex PCR, and TCRdb's table has in-frame clones only and misses some. The profile shows hundreds of thousands of clones, 70% to 90% of them singletons. Input material: peripheral blood. These receptors came from a man younger than 35 with active or convalescent COVID-19. Each CDR3 is given with its conserved first and last residue. D genes are given only for firm matches. A clone size is listed for some rows: how often the clone was seen (once, few, many), or a class if it is expanded.

abundance	d_gene	j_gene	v_gene	CDR3aa	CDR3nt
NA	NA	TRBJ2-7	TRBV6-2/TRBV6-3	CASSSGGSYEQYF	TGTGCCAGCAGTTCCGGCGGCTCCTACGAGCAGTACTTC
NA	NA	TRBJ1-1	TRBV2	CASSPLTGNTEAFF	TGTGCCAGCAGCCCCTTGACGGGGAACACTGAAGCTTTCTTT
once	NA	TRBJ2-2	TRBV5-1	CASSLDAALRAGELFF	TGCGCCAGCAGCTTGGATGCGGCTTTGAGGGCCGGGGAGCTGTTTTTT
NA	TRBD2	TRBJ2-7	TRBV7-3	CASSLTSGPYEQYF	TGTGCCAGCAGCCTAACTAGCGGCCCCTACGAGCAGTACTTC
NA	NA	TRBJ1-3	TRBV29-1	CSVERYRGGNTIYF	TGCAGCGTTGAACGATACCGAGGTGGAAACACCATATATTTT
NA	NA	TRBJ1-2	TRBV29-1	CSVEDRSGRGGYTF	TGCAGCGTTGAAGATCGTAGTGGCCGCGGGGGCTACACCTTC
NA	NA	TRBJ1-6	TRBV13	CASSASRVVTPLHF	TGTGCCAGCAGCGCCAGCAGGGTGGTGACACCCCTCCACTTT
NA	TRBD2	TRBJ2-3	TRBV5-4	CASSLGGGPSTITDTQYF	TGTGCCAGCAGCTTGGGCGGGGGACCTAGTACAATCACAGATACGCAGTATTTT
NA	TRBD1	TRBJ2-5	TRBV27	CASSSDRAETQYF	TGTGCCAGCAGTTCCGACAGGGCTGAGACCCAGTACTTC
NA	NA	TRBJ1-1	TRBV7-6	CASSLGGLGNTEAFF	TGTGCCAGCAGCTTAGGAGGGCTCGGGAACACTGAAGCTTTCTTT
NA	TRBD2	TRBJ2-1	TRBV7-2	CASSFQRGGPNEQFF	TGTGCCAGCAGCTTCCAGCGGGGGGGACCTAATGAGCAGTTCTTC
NA	NA	TRBJ2-1	TRBV3-1/TRBV3-2	CASSQARMSGETSNEQFF	TGTGCCAGCAGCCAAGCACGGATGTCGGGAGAGACCAGCAATGAGCAGTTCTTC
NA	TRBD2	TRBJ2-3	TRBV13	CASSPRGAGSDTQYF	TGTGCCAGCAGCCCGCGGGGGGCGGGTTCAGATACGCAGTATTTT
NA	NA	TRBJ2-1	TRBV7-2	CASSLTTYNEQFF	TGTGCCAGCAGCCTCACAACCTACAATGAGCAGTTCTTC
NA	TRBD1	TRBJ1-1	TRBV5-5	CASSLSGGNTEAFF	TGTGCCAGCAGCTTGTCAGGGGGGAACACTGAAGCTTTCTTT
NA	NA	TRBJ2-1	TRBV7-2	CASSTHSPGGNEQFF	TGTGCCAGCAGCACCCACTCCCCCGGGGGCAATGAGCAGTTCTTC
NA	NA	TRBJ1-1	TRBV4-3	CASSQDRQMNTEAFF	TGCGCCAGCAGCCAAGATCGACAGATGAACACTGAAGCTTTCTTT
NA	NA	TRBJ1-5	TRBV19	CASSIGGLGQPQHF	TGTGCCAGTAGTATCGGGGGTTTGGGTCAGCCCCAGCATTTT
NA	NA	TRBJ1-1	TRBV10-3	CAISESGQQNTEAFF	TGTGCCATCAGTGAGTCTGGGCAGCAGAACACTGAAGCTTTCTTT
NA	NA	TRBJ2-5	TRBV6-5	CATDRGSAGGETQYF	TGTGCCACAGATAGAGGGTCAGCGGGCGGGGAGACCCAGTACTTC
NA	TRBD2	TRBJ2-7	TRBV5-1	CASSSKTSAMGYEQYF	TGCGCCAGCAGCTCAAAGACTAGCGCCATGGGCTACGAGCAGTACTTC
NA	NA	TRBJ2-5	TRBV9	CASSVVGRSQETQYF	TGTGCCAGCAGCGTAGTGGGCAGATCCCAAGAGACCCAGTACTTC
NA	TRBD1	TRBJ2-1	TRBV15	CATSSGTGPNEQFF	TGTGCCACCAGCAGTGGGACAGGGCCCAATGAGCAGTTCTTC
NA	NA	TRBJ2-2	TRBV28	CASRQGDTGELFF	TGTGCCAGCAGACAGGGAGACACCGGGGAGCTGTTTTTT
NA	NA	TRBJ1-1	TRBV13	CASSLVGATEAFF	TGTGCCAGCAGCTTAGTAGGGGCCACTGAAGCTTTCTTT
NA	TRBD1	TRBJ1-2	TRBV28	CASSFRGGGYTF	TGTGCCAGCAGTTTTAGAGGGGGCGGCTACACCTTC
NA	TRBD1	TRBJ2-2	TRBV4-2	CASSQDQGTGGTGELFF	TGTGCCAGCAGCCAAGATCAAGGGACAGGGGGCACCGGGGAGCTGTTTTTT
NA	NA	TRBJ1-1	TRBV28	CASSLYNQNTEAFF	TGTGCCAGCAGTTTGTACAACCAGAACACTGAAGCTTTCTTT
NA	NA	TRBJ2-1	TRBV18	CASSPRELNNEQFF	TGTGCCAGCTCACCACGGGAGCTCAACAATGAGCAGTTCTTC
NA	NA	TRBJ2-3	TRBV7-2	CASSLARTDTQYF	TGTGCCAGCAGTCTGGCCCGCACAGATACGCAGTATTTT
NA	NA	TRBJ1-6	TRBV12-3/TRBV12-4	CASQQVNNSPLHF	TGTGCCAGCCAACAGGTGAATAATTCACCCCTCCACTTT
NA	NA	TRBJ2-3	TRBV20-1	CSAPVTDTQYF	TGCAGTGCCCCCGTTACAGATACGCAGTATTTT
NA	NA	TRBJ2-3	TRBV4-2	CASSQDAATQRPDTQYF	TGTGCCAGCAGCCAAGATGCCGCCACCCAGCGACCAGATACGCAGTATTTT
NA	TRBD1	TRBJ2-7	TRBV28	CASSSPRIDRVPYEQYF	TGTGCCAGCAGTTCCCCCCGGATTGACAGGGTCCCCTACGAGCAGTACTTC
NA	NA	TRBJ2-7	TRBV6-5	CASSSRLGLISYEQYF	TGTGCCAGCAGTTCCCGCCTCGGACTAATTTCCTACGAGCAGTACTTC
NA	NA	TRBJ2-1	TRBV5-1	CASSLEGTYNEQFF	TGCGCCAGCAGTCTCGAGGGAACTTACAATGAGCAGTTCTTC
NA	TRBD1	TRBJ1-1	TRBV7-3	CASSLSGTALNTEAFF	TGTGCCAGCAGCTTATCGGGGACAGCCTTGAACACTGAAGCTTTCTTT
NA	TRBD2	TRBJ2-3	TRBV13	CASSSVAGSTDTQYF	TGTGCCAGCAGCTCCGTAGCGGGAAGCACAGATACGCAGTATTTT
once	NA	TRBJ1-6	TRBV9	CASSVGPGIGESPLHF	TGTGCCAGCAGCGTAGGGCCGGGGATAGGTGAATCACCCCTCCACTTT
NA	NA	TRBJ1-2	TRBV7-2	CASSSDSPGYTF	TGTGCCAGCAGCTCGGACAGCCCTGGCTACACCTTC
NA	NA	TRBJ1-2	TRBV5-1	CASSLGQGGYTF	TGCGCCAGCAGCTTGGGTCAGGGCGGCTACACCTTC
NA	TRBD2	TRBJ2-1	TRBV19	CASSSGSGDEQFF	TGTGCCAGTTCTAGCGGGAGTGGCGATGAGCAGTTCTTC
NA	NA	TRBJ1-4	TRBV9	CASSTDGGSGEKLFF	TGTGCCAGCAGCACTGATGGAGGGTCGGGTGAAAAACTGTTTTTT
NA	NA	TRBJ1-1	TRBV6-5	CASRRAMNTEAFF	TGTGCCAGCAGAAGAGCCATGAACACTGAAGCTTTCTTT
NA	TRBD1	TRBJ1-1	TRBV27	CASSSTGSTEAFF	TGTGCCAGCAGTTCGACAGGGAGCACTGAAGCTTTCTTT